These 21 T cell receptor beta chains were sequenced from one sample in a study of T-cell reconstitution after alpha-beta-depleted transplantation in children. For TCRbeta, the library was prepared with unique molecular identifiers. TCRdb called the PCR reads again in MiXCR, with one record for every CDR3 protein. The sample shows about 690,000 distinct CDR3 sequences, approximately 15% of them seen only once. Sequencing was performed on PBMCs from the stem cell graft donor, taken from the stem cell graft. Source of these receptors: a human donor who donated a stem cell graft to a child with acute myeloid leukemia.

The chain couples TRBV5-1 to TRBJ2-4, with D unresolved. There are 14 residues in the CDR3. V was shortened by 0 bases and J by 6 bases, with 10 bases between the two germline ends. CDR1 and CDR2 from the germline V gene are SGHRS and YFSETQ. CDR3 residues: CASSLALEGNIQYF. Written as DNA, the CDR3 is TGCGCCAGCAGCTTGGCCTTGGAAGGAAACATTCAGTACTTC.

The chain recombines TRBV20-1 with TRBJ2-3; D remains unclear. Per the germline V gene, CDR1 is DFQATT and CDR2 is SNEGSKA (reference sequence). The CDR3 is 14 amino acids. The ends were cut back, 4 bases at V and 1 base at J, with 12 bases in the middle. The CDR3 region has the DNA TGCAGTGCTAAGACGCGCGTTGGCACAGATACGCAGTATTTT. Translated, it gives CSAKTRVGTDTQYF.

The genes are TRBV30 and TRBJ2-7; possible D gene TRBD1, 5 bases. The CDR3 length is 15 residues. From germline, CDR1 is GTSNPN and CDR2 SVGIG (reference sequence). Trimming pared 0 bases from V and 3 bases from J, leaving 15 bases between. The CDR3 DNA follows: TGTGCCTGGAGTGTGTCGGACACCTCTGGCTACGAGCAGTACTTC. It encodes CAWSVSDTSGYEQYF.

This chain connects TRBV4-3 to TRBJ2-4; perhaps TRBD2 as D (6 bases). The V end was cut by 0 bases, the J end by 10 bases, with 7 bases between. The CDR3 loop spans 12 amino acids. Germline assignment: CDR1 LGHNA and CDR2 YSLEER. The CDR3 loop reads CASSQEREIQYF. The CDR3 coding sequence is TGCGCCAGCAGCCAAGAACGGGAGATTCAGTACTTC.

This chain joins TRBV12-3 or TRBV12-4 and TRBJ1-2; D call uncertain. The V and J ends lost 6 bases and 2 bases respectively, with 7 bases between them. The CDR3 consists of 12 residues. CDR3 amino acids: CASSTRNYGYTF. The CDR3 DNA follows: TGTGCCAGCAGCACACGGAACTATGGCTACACCTTC.

This clonotype was counted many times. V and J are TRBV29-1 and TRBJ2-1; the match to TRBD2 covers 12 bases. V lost 5 bases, J lost 7 bases, and 6 bases stayed unmatched. The CDR3 spans 14 residues. Germline V gene data show CDR1 as SQVTM and CDR2 as ANQGSEA. CDR3 residues: CSVTPSGGGNEQFF. For the CDR3, the DNA is TGCAGCGTTACCCCTAGCGGGGGGGGTAATGAGCAGTTCTTC.

This clonotype was observed at least ten times. V gene TRBV20-1 combines with J gene TRBJ1-6; the D gene is possibly TRBD1 (6 bases). The CDR3 spans 14 residues. Germline V lookup: CDR1 DFQATT, CDR2 SNEGSKA (reference sequence). Trimming took 3 bases from V and 6 from J, leaving 12 bases between them. The CDR3 region is CSASAGGGNSPLHF. CDR3 nucleotides: TGCAGTGCTAGCGCTGGGGGCGGTAATTCACCCCTCCACTTT.

V is TRBV10-2 and J is TRBJ1-5; 9 bases line up with TRBD1. V was pared by 9 bases and J by 1 base, with 7 bases of the junction left unmatched. The CDR3 extends over 15 amino acids. From germline, CDR1 is WSHSY and CDR2 SAAADI. CDR3 coding DNA: TGCGCCAGTAGACAGGGGGGAGAGAGCAATCAGCCCCAGCATTTT. It is translated as CASRQGGESNQPQHF.

The chain couples TRBV7-9 to TRBJ2-6; D is undetermined. Germline V gene lookup returns CDR1 SEHNR and CDR2 FQNEAQ (reference sequence). The CDR3 extends over 16 amino acids. Between the trimmed V and J ends, which lost 8 bases and 1 base, there was a span of 15 bases. CDR3 sequence (DNA): TGTGCCAGCCAAGTTGGTTTGGGGTCTGGGGCCAACGTCCTGACTTTC. Its translation is CASQVGLGSGANVLTF.

This clonotype was seen at least ten times. J is TRBJ2-1 and V is TRBV29-1, with a possible D match to TRBD1 (5 bases). This CDR3 comprises 11 residues. From germline, CDR1 is SQVTM and CDR2 ANQGSEA. Deletions cut 8 bases from V and 5 bases from J, with 10 bases between. The chain's CDR3 is CSMTVHNEQFF. The CDR3 DNA follows: TGCAGCATGACAGTCCACAATGAGCAGTTCTTC.

This clonotype was observed a handful of times. V gene TRBV5-6 combines with J gene TRBJ2-2, with unresolved D. V was clipped by 2 bases and J by 2 bases, with 7 bases between them. Germline assignment: CDR1 SGHDT and CDR2 YYEEEE. The CDR3 is 14 amino acids. CDR3 sequence: CASSLSINTGELFF. The CDR3 coding sequence is TGTGCCAGCAGCTTAAGCATTAACACCGGGGAGCTGTTTTTT.

J is TRBJ1-3 and V is TRBV7-2, with no clear D. This CDR3 is built from 12 residues. V lost 2 bases and J lost 6, with 5 bases in between. CDR1 SGHTA and CDR2 FQGNSA come from the germline V gene. The CDR3 coding sequence is TGTGCCAGCAGCTTACGGGAAAACACCATATATTTT. It encodes CASSLRENTIYF.

This clonotype was detected a few times. The V gene is TRBV28, the J gene TRBJ2-7; tentatively, D is TRBD1 (6 bases). The CDR3 is made up of 16 amino acids. Trimming left V 1 base short and J 5 bases short, with 18 bases between. From germline, CDR1 is MDHEN and CDR2 SYDVKM. CDR3 nucleotide sequence: TGTGCCAGCAGTTTATCTGGGGGCCGCCTCGACCACGAGCAGTACGTC. As protein: CASSLSGGRLDHEQYV.

This clonotype was found many times. This chain uses TRBV20-1 with TRBJ1-4; possible D gene TRBD1, 6 bases. The CDR3 contains 13 residues. Germline V gene lookup returns CDR1 DFQATT and CDR2 SNEGSKA (reference sequence). V lost 6 bases, J lost 8 bases, and 16 bases lay in between. Here the CDR3 reads CSAPTGIGEKLFF. CDR3 DNA: TGCAGTGCACCCACAGGGATTGGAGAAAAACTGTTTTTT.

This clonotype has at least ten counts. The chain has TRBV20-1 and TRBJ2-7; TRBD2 aligns across 7 bases. The CDR3 covers 12 residues. In germline, CDR1 is DFQATT, CDR2 SNEGSKA (reference sequence). Trimming at V came to 1 base and at J to 4 bases, leaving 1 base not matched to a gene. This CDR3 is CSARAGGYEQYF. In DNA, the CDR3 is TGCAGTGCTAGAGCGGGGGGATACGAGCAGTACTTC.

This clonotype was picked up many times. This chain joins TRBV20-1 and TRBJ1-3; D is unresolved. The CDR3 consists of 11 residues. V was trimmed by 5 bases and J by 4 bases, leaving 6 bases between them. Germline V gives CDR1 DFQATT, CDR2 SNEGSKA (reference sequence). CDR3 bases: TGCAGTGCTCAGCTCGGAAACACCATATATTTT. Its protein product is CSAQLGNTIYF.

This clonotype was observed at least ten times. The rearrangement joins TRBV20-1 to TRBJ2-4, with 9 bases that match TRBD1. With V trimmed by 7 bases and J by 7 bases, 14 bases remained unmatched. The CDR3 extends over 15 amino acids. The V gene's germline CDR1 is DFQATT and CDR2 SNEGSKA (reference sequence). The CDR3 is CSGATSPGTGNIQYF. The CDR3 DNA is TGCAGTGGTGCAACTTCCCCCGGGACAGGGAACATTCAGTACTTC.

At least ten counts were recorded for this clonotype. The rearrangement links TRBV5-1 to TRBJ2-1; D ambiguous. Trimming removed 3 bases from V and 4 bases from J, with 11 bases in between. The germline CDR1 and CDR2 sequences are SGHRS and YFSETQ. The CDR3 extends over 14 amino acids. In DNA, the CDR3 is TGCGCCAGCAGCTACTCTTCCGGTTACAATGAGCAGTTCTTC. Protein product: CASSYSSGYNEQFF.

This clonotype was counted many times. The chain uses TRBV12-3 or TRBV12-4 and TRBJ2-1, with 9 bases lining up with TRBD1. The CDR3 is 17 amino acids. The junction had 8 bases not matched to a gene; V was cut back by 5 bases and J by 0 bases. CDR3 in DNA: TGTGCCAGCAGTGGCGTCGAGACAGGGGGCTCCTACAATGAGCAGTTCTTC. It is translated as CASSGVETGGSYNEQFF.

The V and J genes are TRBV6-5 and TRBJ1-2, with 7 positions matching TRBD1. The V and J ends lost 6 bases and 4 bases, in that order; junction bases with no gene match: 8. CDR1 and CDR2 from the germline V gene are MNHEY and SVGAGI. CDR3 size: 14 residues. The CDR3 reads CASRLNRGTYGYTF. Written as DNA, the CDR3 is TGTGCCAGCAGGTTAAACAGGGGAACCTATGGCTACACCTTC.

In its sample, this clonotype was seen once. The J gene is TRBJ1-5, the V gene TRBV4-1; D ambiguous. CDR1 and CDR2 (germline): MGHRA, YSYEKL. The CDR3 has 16 amino acids. Trimming cost V 1 base and J 2 bases, with 12 bases left between them. CDR3 region: CASSQGLAEGNQPQHF. CDR3 DNA: TGCGCCAGCAGCCAAGGGTTAGCAGAAGGCAATCAGCCCCAGCATTTT.